What follows are 31 T cell receptor beta chains derived from one specimen sequenced in a study of neurological immune-mediated disorders. TCRdb reprocessed the 5' RACE reads with MiXCR, giving one entry per CDR3 protein. The sample carries about 120,000 distinct CDR3 sequences, about 3.4% recorded once. The sample taken for sequencing was PBMCs. These TCRs come from a woman in her thirties with multiple sclerosis.

This clonotype has a count of ten or more. V usage is TRBV5-1 and J usage is TRBJ2-1; weak D call: TRBD1 (6 bases). V lost 3 bases and J 13 bases, leaving 17 bases between the germline ends. The CDR3 is 13 residues long. Germline CDR1 SGHRS, CDR2 YFSETQ. CDR3: CASSYENRVIQFF. CDR3 DNA: TGCGCCAGCAGCTACGAAAACAGGGTGATACAGTTCTTC.

This clonotype was found many times. The chain is built from TRBV7-2 and TRBJ2-1, with no clear D. The germline gives CDR1 SGHTA, CDR2 FQGNSA. The V and J ends lost 2 bases and 4 bases respectively, with 3 bases between them. This CDR3 has 12 amino acids. The CDR3 DNA follows: TGTGCCAGCAGCTTACCGTACAATGAGCAGTTCTTC. Protein product: CASSLPYNEQFF.

This clonotype appeared many times. This chain connects TRBV7-2 to TRBJ2-5; unclear D gene. Trimming cost V 1 base and J 3 bases, with 12 bases left between them. The CDR3 is 15 residues long. Germline CDR1 is SGHTA and CDR2 is FQGNSA. The CDR3 protein is CASSLGGRVEETQYF. The DNA for the CDR3 is TGTGCCAGCAGCTTAGGAGGACGGGTGGAAGAGACCCAGTACTTC.

This clonotype was counted ten times or more. The chain is built from TRBV6-2 or TRBV6-3 and TRBJ2-1; D may be TRBD2 (6 bases). Germline V CDR1 and CDR2: MNHEY, SVGEGT. Trimming stripped 2 bases from V and 5 bases from J, with 22 bases between. The CDR3 covers 18 residues. The chain's CDR3 is CASSYPQVRDSADNEQFF. The CDR3 DNA reads as TGTGCCAGCAGTTACCCGCAAGTCCGGGACTCCGCCGACAATGAGCAGTTCTTC.

This clonotype was detected ten times or more. V is TRBV14 and J is TRBJ1-6, with TRBD1 matching 8 bases. Trimming removed 4 bases from V and 9 bases from J; junction bases left unmatched: 2. This CDR3 comprises 13 residues. The germline V gene has CDR1 SGHDN and CDR2 FVKESK. CDR3 bases: TGTGCCAGCAGCCTTGACAGGGGTTCACCCCTCCACTTT. Translating it yields CASSLDRGSPLHF.

At least ten counts were recorded for this clonotype. The rearrangement links TRBV7-2 to TRBJ1-5; D unresolved. Germline V gene sequence: CDR1 SGHTA, CDR2 FQGNSA. The CDR3 has 15 amino acids. Trimming left V 1 base short and J 0 bases short, with 7 bases between. The DNA for the CDR3 is TGTGCCAGCAGCTTAGTAGCTCGTAGCAATCAGCCCCAGCATTTT. This gives the protein CASSLVARSNQPQHF. Together with reference TRBV7-2 and TRBJ1-5, the CDR3 gives the full variable domain: GAGVSQSPSNKVTEKGKDVELRCDPISGHTALYWYRQSLGQGLEFLIYFQGNSAPDKSGLPSDRFSAERTGGSVSTLTIQRTQQEDSAVYLCASSLVARSNQPQHFGDGTRLSIL.

This clonotype was observed many times. This rearrangement joins TRBV5-1 to TRBJ2-1; 8 bases map to TRBD2. V shed 1 base and J 2 bases; nucleotides not matched to a gene: 2. CDR1 is SGHRS, CDR2 YFSETQ, per germline. The CDR3 has 15 residues. CDR3 nucleotides: TGCGCCAGCAGCTTGACTAGCGGAACCTACAATGAGCAGTTCTTC. Encoded protein: CASSLTSGTYNEQFF.

This clonotype has ten or more counts. The J gene is TRBJ2-3, the V gene TRBV7-2; D not resolved. The CDR3 covers 11 residues. Trimming cost V 3 bases and J 5 bases, with 3 bases left between them. CDR1 and CDR2 from the germline V gene are SGHTA and FQGNSA. This chain's CDR3 is CASSFEDTQYF. In DNA, the CDR3 is TGTGCCAGCAGCTTTGAAGATACGCAGTATTTT. Together with reference TRBV7-2 and TRBJ2-3, the CDR3 gives the full variable domain: GAGVSQSPSNKVTEKGKDVELRCDPISGHTALYWYRQSLGQGLEFLIYFQGNSAPDKSGLPSDRFSAERTGGSVSTLTIQRTQQEDSAVYLCASSFEDTQYFGPGTRLTVL.

This clonotype was counted between two and nine times. CDR3 coding DNA: TGCAGCGTTATCCCAGCGGAGGCCCCTGGCGACGAGCAGTACTTC. Translation: CSVIPAEAPGDEQYF. The chain has TRBV29-1 and TRBJ2-7; a possible D gene is TRBD2 (5 bases). This CDR3 contains 15 residues. In germline, CDR1 is SQVTM, CDR2 ANQGSEA. Trimming removed 5 bases at V and 5 bases at J, with 22 bases between.

This clonotype has only a few counts. The CDR3 DNA is TGTGCCTGGAGTTTGGGACTAGCGGGAAATGAGCAGTTCTTC. This sequence encodes CAWSLGLAGNEQFF. The chain couples TRBV30 to TRBJ2-1; 13 nucleotides align to TRBD2. Germline V gives CDR1 GTSNPN, CDR2 SVGIG (reference sequence). The CDR3 sequence is 14 residues long. Germline trimming cut 2 bases from V and 7 bases from J; bases unmatched to any gene: 2.

This clonotype has ten or more counts. This chain uses TRBV5-6 with TRBJ1-1; no definite D call. Trimming left V 4 bases short and J 5 bases short, with 9 bases between. This CDR3 contains 12 residues. CDR1 is SGHDT and CDR2 is YYEEEE in the germline V gene. The CDR3 here is CASSQSGTEAFF. Here the CDR3 DNA reads TGTGCCAGCAGCCAGTCGGGGACTGAAGCTTTCTTT.

This clonotype was picked up many times. This sequence joins TRBV12-3 or TRBV12-4 and TRBJ1-5; 7 positions agree with TRBD1. The CDR3 contains 13 residues. With V trimmed by 6 bases and J by 7 bases, 6 bases remained unmatched. The CDR3 loop reads CASSVQGRQPQHF. The CDR3 DNA reads as TGTGCCAGCAGCGTACAGGGGCGGCAGCCCCAGCATTTT.

This clonotype was recorded many times. The genes are TRBV5-1 and TRBJ2-6; TRBD1 is a possible D gene (5 bases). Germline V gene data show CDR1 as SGHRS and CDR2 as YFSETQ. The V end lost 2 bases, the J end lost 2 bases, and 8 bases lay between the germline ends. This CDR3 has 15 amino acids. The CDR3 DNA sequence: TGCGCCAGCAGCTTCGACAGTCCTGGGGCCAACGTCCTGACTTTC. Its protein product is CASSFDSPGANVLTF.

At least ten counts were recorded for this clonotype. V gene TRBV3-1 combines with J gene TRBJ2-2; perhaps TRBD2 as D (5 bases). V was pared by 1 base and J by 7 bases, with 10 bases between. Germline V gene sequence: CDR1 LGHDT, CDR2 YNNKEL (reference sequence). This CDR3 is built from 14 residues. CDR3 in DNA: TGTGCCAGCAGCCAAGCCGCGGGTATCGGGGAGCTGTTTTTT. Protein product: CASSQAAGIGELFF.

V is TRBV29-1 and J is TRBJ1-2; D is possibly TRBD1 (6 bases). Trimming removed 2 bases at V and 4 bases at J, with 14 bases between. Germline V gene lookup returns CDR1 SQVTM and CDR2 ANQGSEA. The CDR3 length is 14 residues. CDR3 nucleotides: TGCAGCGTTGAATTTCCAGGGGCTGGCTATGGCTACACCTTC. It translates to CSVEFPGAGYGYTF.

This clonotype appeared many times. The chain uses TRBV18 and TRBJ2-5, with no clear D. V dropped 4 bases and J dropped 3 bases, with 9 bases sitting between them. CDR3 length equals 13 residues. Per germline, CDR1 KGHSH and CDR2 LQKENI. The CDR3 loop is CASSQNREETQYF. The CDR3 DNA is TGTGCCAGCTCACAAAACCGAGAAGAGACCCAGTACTTC.

This clonotype was seen repeatedly, ten times or more. V is TRBV6-5 and J is TRBJ1-5; perhaps TRBD1 as D (5 bases). V lost 5 bases to trimming and J lost 7 bases, with 15 bases between them. Germline V gives CDR1 MNHEY, CDR2 SVGAGI. The CDR3 covers 14 residues. CDR3 region: CASSAAGTGQPQHF. In DNA form, the CDR3 reads TGTGCCAGCAGTGCCGCGGGGACCGGCCAGCCCCAGCATTTT.

V and J are TRBV5-1 and TRBJ2-3; unclear D gene. The CDR3 is 15 amino acids. CDR1 and CDR2 from the germline V gene are SGHRS and YFSETQ. V lost 0 bases and J lost 1, with 9 bases in between. The CDR3 sequence: CASSLAQLGTDTQYF. The DNA for the CDR3 is TGCGCCAGCAGCTTGGCTCAGCTGGGCACAGATACGCAGTATTTT.

This clonotype was seen many times. CDR3 nucleotides: TGTGCCAGCAGCGCCGGGACTAGCGTCCACGAGCAGTACTTC. As protein: CASSAGTSVHEQYF. The gene calls are TRBV7-2 and TRBJ2-7; 10 nucleotides match TRBD2. The V gene's germline CDR1 is SGHTA and CDR2 FQGNSA. Unmatched junction bases numbered 6, after V lost 5 bases and J lost 5 bases. CDR3 length equals 14 residues.

Ten or more counts support this clonotype. The chain is built from TRBV7-7 and TRBJ2-7, with D possibly TRBD1 on 7 matching bases. CDR1 and CDR2 from the germline V gene are SSHAT and FNYEAQ (reference sequence). This CDR3 is built from 13 residues. Trimming removed 5 bases from V and 7 bases from J, with 15 bases in between. CDR3 nucleotide sequence: TGTGCCAGCAGCCTCGGGACAGCGGGTGAGCAGTACTTC. As protein: CASSLGTAGEQYF.

This clonotype was seen at least ten times. This chain joins TRBV7-9 and TRBJ2-3; 13 nucleotides agree with TRBD2. V lost 5 bases, J lost 6 bases, and 20 bases stayed unmatched. The CDR3 spans 20 residues. The germline V gene has CDR1 SEHNR and CDR2 FQNEAQ (reference sequence). This CDR3 is CASSQLRPGTGGLAGDTQYF. The CDR3 DNA is TGTGCCAGCAGCCAGCTCCGACCGGGAACAGGGGGACTAGCGGGGGATACGCAGTATTTT.

This clonotype showed up many times. The chain combines TRBV7-8 with TRBJ2-3; 10 bases match TRBD1. This CDR3 region has 16 residues. Germline CDR1 SGHVS, CDR2 FQNEAQ. Losses at the gene ends were 5 bases for V and 5 bases for J; bases not matched to a gene: 10. The CDR3 loop is CASSQRTGGDGDTQYF. The CDR3 DNA sequence: TGTGCCAGCAGCCAAAGGACAGGGGGGGATGGAGATACGCAGTATTTT.

In this sample, this clonotype turned up many times. The chain has TRBV5-6 and TRBJ2-7, with 10 nucleotides matching TRBD2. J lost 3 bases, V lost 2 bases, and 5 bases had no gene match. The CDR3 is 15 amino acids. Germline V gene sequence: CDR1 SGHDT, CDR2 YYEEEE. CDR3 sequence (DNA): TGTGCCAGCAGCTTTCTAGCGGGGGTTCTCTACGAGCAGTACTTC. Translation gives CASSFLAGVLYEQYF.

In its sample, this clonotype was seen many times. J is TRBJ2-7 and V is TRBV20-1; possibly TRBD2 for D (5 bases). The CDR3 covers 11 residues. V was shortened by 2 bases and J by 5 bases, with 7 bases between the two germline ends. The germline V gene has CDR1 DFQATT and CDR2 SNEGSKA (reference sequence). CDR3 sequence (DNA): TGCAGTGCTAGAAGGGAGCACGAGCAGTACTTC. It specifies CSARREHEQYF.

This clonotype came up many times. The gene calls are TRBV15 and TRBJ2-7, with 9 bases fitting TRBD1. V trimming: 4 bases; J trimming: 2 bases; junction bases outside the gene matches: 6. The CDR3 extends over 15 amino acids. CDR1 LNHNV and CDR2 YYDKDF come from the germline V gene (reference sequence). CDR3 DNA: TGTGCCACCAGCATGGGCCGGGACAGGGCCTACGAGCAGTACTTC. It encodes CATSMGRDRAYEQYF.

This clonotype was seen many times. The chain couples TRBV7-9 to TRBJ1-1; D remains unclear. Trimming shortened V by 0 bases and J by 2 bases, and 10 bases separated the two germline ends. The CDR3 spans 15 residues. Germline-derived CDR1 and CDR2 are SEHNR and FQNEAQ (reference sequence). The CDR3 is CASSLAGQANTEAFF. CDR3 sequence (DNA): TGTGCCAGCAGCTTAGCGGGCCAGGCAAACACTGAAGCTTTCTTT.

The sample holds many counts of this clonotype. This chain connects TRBV20-1 to TRBJ2-5, with TRBD1 matching 8 bases. Germline V gene data show CDR1 as DFQATT and CDR2 as SNEGSKA (reference sequence). The CDR3 is 13 residues long. V lost 5 bases and J lost 4; bases outside the gene matches: 6. Here the CDR3 DNA reads TGCAGTGCTGTCGACAGGGGTCGAGAGACCCAGTACTTC. Amino acids: CSAVDRGRETQYF.

Many counts were recorded for this clonotype. The V gene is TRBV6-5, the J gene TRBJ1-2; TRBD1 is a possible D gene (6 bases). This CDR3 contains 16 residues. Germline loops: CDR1 MNHEY, CDR2 SVGAGI. Trimming removed 4 bases from V and 1 base from J, with 16 bases in between. CDR3 nucleotide sequence: TGTGCCAGCAGTTCCTCCAGGGGTTGGAGTAACTATGGCTACACCTTC. Its translation is CASSSSRGWSNYGYTF.

This clonotype was found a few times. A junction end diverges from the germline sequence, so it may reflect a read error. The chain uses TRBV3-1 and TRBJ1-6; maybe TRBD1 (5 bases). Germline assignment: CDR1 LGHDT and CDR2 YNNKEL (reference sequence). The CDR3 totals 16 residues. The CDR3 spells CASSPRTRSYNSTLNF. The CDR3 bases are TGTGCCAGCAGCCCCAGGACACGCTCCTATAATTCAACCCTCAACTTT.

This clonotype was counted many times. The chain couples TRBV20-1 to TRBJ2-3, with D maybe TRBD1 (5 bases). The V gene lost 1 base and the J gene lost 1 base, with 9 bases spanning the gap. There are 14 residues in the CDR3. Germline assignment: CDR1 DFQATT and CDR2 SNEGSKA (reference sequence). The CDR3 DNA reads TGCAGTGCTAGAGTGGGGCAGGGCACAGATACGCAGTATTTT. Its translation is CSARVGQGTDTQYF.

This clonotype was recorded at least ten times. This chain connects TRBV20-1 to TRBJ2-7, with D perhaps TRBD2 (6 bases). The V gene lost 6 bases and the J gene lost 5 bases, with 17 bases spanning the gap. There are 13 residues in the CDR3. CDR1 is DFQATT, CDR2 SNEGSKA, per germline (reference sequence). CDR3: CSAPIGGLDEQYF. The CDR3 DNA reads TGCAGTGCCCCGATCGGGGGTTTGGACGAGCAGTACTTC.